The entry below gives a single T cell receptor (beta chain) sequence along with its context. Its antigen is still unknown. The data were obtained in a study of OX40 agonist ivuxolimab in advanced cancers. As for the study in general: Patients were treated with ivuxolimab, an agonistic anti-OX40 (CD134) antibody. Study outcomes and limitations: The antigen specificity of the peripheral T cells (those that were expanded) was not determined.

The CDR3 covers 16 residues. Germline-derived CDR1 and CDR2 are SNHLY and FYNNEI. The V end was cut by 7 bases, the J end by 0 bases, with 17 bases between. Clones were read by immunoSEQ multiplex PCR, and TCRdb kept only the in-frame ones, dropping some. The sample shows over 100,000 clones, 85% to 90% of them seen only once. The V and J genes are TRBV2 and TRBJ2-3, with D uncertain. This receptor was identified in an adult with an advanced solid tumor such as melanoma, head and neck, liver or kidney cancer. Source: CD4+ or CD8+ T cells sorted from blood, taken in a trial of the OX40 agonist ivuxolimab. The DNA of the CDR3 is TGTGCCAGCAACCCTCAGACAACCACTAGCACAGATACGCAGTATTTT. As protein: CASNPQTTTSTDTQYF.